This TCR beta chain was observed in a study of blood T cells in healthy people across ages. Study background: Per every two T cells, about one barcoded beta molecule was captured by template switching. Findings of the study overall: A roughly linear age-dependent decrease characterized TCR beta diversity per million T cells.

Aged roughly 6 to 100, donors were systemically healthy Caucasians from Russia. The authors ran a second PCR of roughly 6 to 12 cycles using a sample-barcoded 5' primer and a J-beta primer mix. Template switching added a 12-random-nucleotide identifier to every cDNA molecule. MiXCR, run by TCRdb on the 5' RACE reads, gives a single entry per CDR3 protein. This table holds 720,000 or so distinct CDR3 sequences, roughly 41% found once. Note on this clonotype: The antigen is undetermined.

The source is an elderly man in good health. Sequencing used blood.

The CDR3 spells CASSQDWRGASYEQYF. Written as DNA, the CDR3 is TGTGCCAGCAGCCAAGATTGGCGGGGGGCCTCCTACGAGCAGTACTTC. The chain joins TRBV3-1 to TRBJ2-7, with 8 bases lining up with TRBD2. V lost 0 bases and J lost 0; bases outside the gene matches: 4. The germline V gene has CDR1 LGHDT and CDR2 YNNKEL (reference sequence). The CDR3 totals 16 residues.